The clone carrying this T cell receptor beta chain has at least ten counts. The target antigen is unknown. This sample was included in a study of blood T cells in healthy people across ages. Deletions cut 0 bases from V and 0 bases from J, with 3 bases between. This CDR3 is built from 14 residues. The germline V gene has CDR1 MNHEY and CDR2 SMNVEV (reference sequence). With a J-beta primer mix and a sample-barcoded 5' primer, a second PCR ran about 7 to 12 cycles. Sequencing of every sample gave 2.5 million or more CDR3-containing paired-end reads. From the 5' RACE reads, TCRdb called clonotypes with MiXCR, one entry per CDR3 protein. The table lists about 1,800,000 distinct CDR3 sequences, 28% of them singletons. Findings and limits, study-wide: Researchers deemed the diversity estimates from one million T cells underestimates. There was a strong correlation between TCR beta diversity and naive T cell percentage. Since the PBMCs were unsorted, naive and antigen-experienced cells could not be conclusively compared.

The receptor was isolated from a woman aged 30 to 39 in good health. V is TRBV27 and J is TRBJ2-4, with D unresolved. Specimen: blood. The CDR3 nucleotides are TGTGCCAGCAGTTTATCGACAGCCAAAAACATTCAGTACTTC. Translating gives CASSLSTAKNIQYF.